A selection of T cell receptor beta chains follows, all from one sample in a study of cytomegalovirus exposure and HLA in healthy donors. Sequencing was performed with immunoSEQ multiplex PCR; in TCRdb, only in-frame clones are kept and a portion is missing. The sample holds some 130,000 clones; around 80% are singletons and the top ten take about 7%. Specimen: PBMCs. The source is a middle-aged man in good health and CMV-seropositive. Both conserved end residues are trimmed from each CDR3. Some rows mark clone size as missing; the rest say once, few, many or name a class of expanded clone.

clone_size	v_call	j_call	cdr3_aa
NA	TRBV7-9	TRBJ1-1	ASSFQYGQLGSTEAF
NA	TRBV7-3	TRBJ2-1	ASSPNRNEQF
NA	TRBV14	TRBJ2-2	ASSPLLAGDTGELF
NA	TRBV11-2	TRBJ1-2	ASSQEPPLFGYT
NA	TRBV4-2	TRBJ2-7	ASSHYPPGASGRDYEQY
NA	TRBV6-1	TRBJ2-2	ASGRGFDTGELF
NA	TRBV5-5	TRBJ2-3	ASSLDSTSTDTQY
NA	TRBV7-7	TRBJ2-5	ASSTNRGRETQY
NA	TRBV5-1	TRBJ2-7	ASSLRTSGSYEQY
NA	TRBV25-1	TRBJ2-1	ASSEFRATYNEQF
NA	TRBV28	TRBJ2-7	ASSMDLPPYEQY
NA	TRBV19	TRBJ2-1	ASSEMAGGSYNEQF
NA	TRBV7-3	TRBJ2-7	ASSLSAGEYEQY
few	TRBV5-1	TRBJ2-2	ASSLGLTSEAGELF
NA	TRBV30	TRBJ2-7	AWSVKAGGEQY
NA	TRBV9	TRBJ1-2	ASSVDNRGGYT
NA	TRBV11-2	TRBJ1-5	ASSLRTGFNQPQH
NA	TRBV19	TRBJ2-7	ASSIGPYAVAYEQY
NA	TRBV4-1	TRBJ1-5	ASSQVGAIQPQH
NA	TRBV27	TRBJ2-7	ASSLGSTGQGYHEQY
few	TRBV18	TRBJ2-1	ASSPMTGLHNEQF
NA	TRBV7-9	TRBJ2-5	ASSRFSGRALPGETQY
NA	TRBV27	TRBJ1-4	ASSFSGYEKLF
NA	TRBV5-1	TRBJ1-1	ASSRGQGVRDTEAF
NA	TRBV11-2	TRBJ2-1	ASSPLNGYNEQF
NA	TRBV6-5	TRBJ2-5	ASSYTSEGDQETQY
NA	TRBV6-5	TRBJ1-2	ASSIRGYNYGYT
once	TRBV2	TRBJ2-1	ASSEGQKTFYNEQF
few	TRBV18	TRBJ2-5	ASSPRQGTSGGQETQY